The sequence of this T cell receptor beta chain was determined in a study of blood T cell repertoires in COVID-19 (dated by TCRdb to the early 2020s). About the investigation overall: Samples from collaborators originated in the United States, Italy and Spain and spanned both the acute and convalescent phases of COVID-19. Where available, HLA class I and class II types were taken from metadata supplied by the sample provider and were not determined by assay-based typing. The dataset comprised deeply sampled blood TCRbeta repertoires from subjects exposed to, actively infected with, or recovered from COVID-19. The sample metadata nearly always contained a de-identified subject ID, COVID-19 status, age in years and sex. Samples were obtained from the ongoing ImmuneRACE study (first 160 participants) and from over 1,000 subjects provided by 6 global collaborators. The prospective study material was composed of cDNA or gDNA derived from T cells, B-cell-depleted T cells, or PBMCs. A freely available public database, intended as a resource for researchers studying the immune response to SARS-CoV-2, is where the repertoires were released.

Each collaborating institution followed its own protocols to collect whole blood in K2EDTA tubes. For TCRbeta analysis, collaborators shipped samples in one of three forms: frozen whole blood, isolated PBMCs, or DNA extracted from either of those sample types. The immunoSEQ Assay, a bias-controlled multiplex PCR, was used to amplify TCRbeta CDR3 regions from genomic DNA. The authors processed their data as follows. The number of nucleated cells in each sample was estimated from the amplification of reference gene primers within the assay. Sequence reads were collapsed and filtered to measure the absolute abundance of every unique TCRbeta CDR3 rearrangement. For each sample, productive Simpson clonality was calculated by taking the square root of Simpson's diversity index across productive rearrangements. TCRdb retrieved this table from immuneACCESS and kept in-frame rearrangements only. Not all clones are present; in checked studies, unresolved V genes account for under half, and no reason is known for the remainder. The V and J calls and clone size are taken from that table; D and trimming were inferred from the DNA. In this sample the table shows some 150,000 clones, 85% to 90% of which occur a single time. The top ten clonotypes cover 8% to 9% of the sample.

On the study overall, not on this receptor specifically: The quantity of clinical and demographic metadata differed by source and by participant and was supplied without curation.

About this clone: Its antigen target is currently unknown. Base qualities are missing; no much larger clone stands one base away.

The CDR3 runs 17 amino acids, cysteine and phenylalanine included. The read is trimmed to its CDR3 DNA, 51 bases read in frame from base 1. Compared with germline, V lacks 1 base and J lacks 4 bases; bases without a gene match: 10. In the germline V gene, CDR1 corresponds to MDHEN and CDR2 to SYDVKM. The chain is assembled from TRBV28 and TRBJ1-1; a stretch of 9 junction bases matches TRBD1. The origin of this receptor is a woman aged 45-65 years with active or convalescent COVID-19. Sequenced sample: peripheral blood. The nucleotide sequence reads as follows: TGTGCCAGCAGTTTATTCCCGGGGACAGGGAGAGCCACTGAAGCTTTCTTT. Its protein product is CASSLFPGTGRATEAFF.